The TCR beta chain described here comes from a study of blood T cell repertoires in COVID-19. Germline CDR1 reads SGHTA; CDR2 reads FQGNSA. CDR3 size: 13 residues. The V and J ends lost 5 bases and 10 bases respectively, with 15 bases between them. Patients of the Seattle cohort, enrolled during active infection, were followed longitudinally. The protocol was immunoSEQ multiplex PCR, while the TCRdb copy is restricted to in-frame clones and leaves out a portion. The sample has 250,000 to 350,000 clones; 70% to 85% are singletons. The gene calls are TRBV7-2 and TRBJ2-1, with D possibly TRBD2 on 5 matching bases. The clonotype originates from a human donor with COVID-19, enrolled during active disease. The donor label of this sample is uncertain. Specimen: peripheral blood. The CDR3 loop is CASSREVREEQFF. Here the CDR3 DNA reads TGTGCCAGCAGCCGTGAAGTCCGGGAAGAGCAGTTCTTC.